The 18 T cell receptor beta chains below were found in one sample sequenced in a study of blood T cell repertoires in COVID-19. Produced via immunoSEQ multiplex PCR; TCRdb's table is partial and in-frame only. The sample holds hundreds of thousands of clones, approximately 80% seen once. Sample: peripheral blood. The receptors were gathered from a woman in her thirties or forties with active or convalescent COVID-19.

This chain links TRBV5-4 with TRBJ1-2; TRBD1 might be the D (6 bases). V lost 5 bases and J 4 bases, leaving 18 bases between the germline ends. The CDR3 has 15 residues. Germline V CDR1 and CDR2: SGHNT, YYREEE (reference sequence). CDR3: CASSSPGQTLYGYTF. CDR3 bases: TGTGCCAGCAGTTCTCCCGGACAGACTCTCTATGGCTACACCTTC.

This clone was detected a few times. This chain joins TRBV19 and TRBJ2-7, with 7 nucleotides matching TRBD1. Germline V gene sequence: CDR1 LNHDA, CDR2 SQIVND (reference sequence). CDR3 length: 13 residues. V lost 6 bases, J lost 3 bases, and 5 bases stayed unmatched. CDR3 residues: CASSRQGDYEQYF. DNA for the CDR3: TGTGCCAGTAGCCGGCAGGGGGACTACGAGCAGTACTTC.

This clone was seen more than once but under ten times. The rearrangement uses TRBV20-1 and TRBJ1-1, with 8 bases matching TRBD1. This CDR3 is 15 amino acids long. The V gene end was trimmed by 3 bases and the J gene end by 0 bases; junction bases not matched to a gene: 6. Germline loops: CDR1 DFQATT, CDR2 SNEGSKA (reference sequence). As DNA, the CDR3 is TGCAGTGCTAGTACAGGGGGGGGATTGAACACTGAAGCTTTCTTT. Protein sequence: CSASTGGGLNTEAFF.

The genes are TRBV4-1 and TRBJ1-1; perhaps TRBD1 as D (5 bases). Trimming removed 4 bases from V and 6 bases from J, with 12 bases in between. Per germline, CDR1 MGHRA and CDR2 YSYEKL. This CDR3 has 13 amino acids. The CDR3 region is CASSPGRGSEAFF. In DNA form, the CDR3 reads TGCGCCAGCAGCCCAGGCCGGGGGTCTGAAGCTTTCTTT.

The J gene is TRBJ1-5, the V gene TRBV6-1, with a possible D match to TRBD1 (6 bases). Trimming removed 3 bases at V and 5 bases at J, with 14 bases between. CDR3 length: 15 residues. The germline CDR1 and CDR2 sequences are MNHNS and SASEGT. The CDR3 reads CASSDPRGGDQPQHF. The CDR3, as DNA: TGTGCCAGCAGTGATCCCAGGGGAGGGGATCAGCCCCAGCATTTT.

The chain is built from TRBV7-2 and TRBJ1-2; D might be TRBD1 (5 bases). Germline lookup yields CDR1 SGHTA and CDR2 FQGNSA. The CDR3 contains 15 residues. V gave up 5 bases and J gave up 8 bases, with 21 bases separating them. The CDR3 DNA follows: TGTGCCAGCAGCCCAATTGGGGCCCGAAGCGGGGGCTACACCTTC. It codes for CASSPIGARSGGYTF.

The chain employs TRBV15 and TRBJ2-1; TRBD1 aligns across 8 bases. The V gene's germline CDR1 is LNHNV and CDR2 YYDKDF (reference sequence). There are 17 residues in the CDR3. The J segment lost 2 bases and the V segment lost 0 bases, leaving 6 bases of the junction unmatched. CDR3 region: CATSRDVGTGAYNEQFF. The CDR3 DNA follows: TGTGCCACCAGCAGAGATGTCGGGACAGGAGCCTACAATGAGCAGTTCTTC.

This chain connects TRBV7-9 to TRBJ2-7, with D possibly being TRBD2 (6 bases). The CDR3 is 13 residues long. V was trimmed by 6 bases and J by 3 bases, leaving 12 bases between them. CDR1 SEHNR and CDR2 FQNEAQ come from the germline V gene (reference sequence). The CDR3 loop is CASRNDGSYEQYF. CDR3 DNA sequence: TGTGCCAGCAGAAACGACGGGAGCTACGAGCAGTACTTC.

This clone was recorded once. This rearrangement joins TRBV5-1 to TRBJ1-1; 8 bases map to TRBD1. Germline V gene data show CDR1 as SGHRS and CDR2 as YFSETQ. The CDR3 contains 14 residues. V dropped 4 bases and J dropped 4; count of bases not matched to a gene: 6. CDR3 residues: CASSLQGGTTEAFF. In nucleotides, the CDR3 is TGCGCCAGCAGCCTACAGGGGGGCACCACTGAAGCTTTCTTT. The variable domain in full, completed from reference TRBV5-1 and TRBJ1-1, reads KAGVTQTPRYLIKTRGQQVTLSCSPISGHRSVSWYQQTPGQGLQFLFEYFSETQRNKGNFPGRFSGRQFSNSRSEMNVSTLELGDSALYLCASSLQGGTTEAFFGQGTRLTVV.

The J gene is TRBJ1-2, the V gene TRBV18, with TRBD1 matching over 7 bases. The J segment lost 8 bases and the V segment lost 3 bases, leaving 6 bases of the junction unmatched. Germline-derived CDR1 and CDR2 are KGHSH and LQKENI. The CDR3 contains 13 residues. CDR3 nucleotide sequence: TGTGCCAGCTCACCCGACAGGGCGGGGGGCTACACCTTC. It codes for CASSPDRAGGYTF.

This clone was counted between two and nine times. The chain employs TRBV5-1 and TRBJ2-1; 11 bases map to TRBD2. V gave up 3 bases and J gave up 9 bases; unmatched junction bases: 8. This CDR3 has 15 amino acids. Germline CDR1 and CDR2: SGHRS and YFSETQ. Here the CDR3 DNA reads TGCGCCAGCAGCTCCTCCGGGACTAGCGGTACTGAGCAGTTCTTC. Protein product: CASSSSGTSGTEQFF.

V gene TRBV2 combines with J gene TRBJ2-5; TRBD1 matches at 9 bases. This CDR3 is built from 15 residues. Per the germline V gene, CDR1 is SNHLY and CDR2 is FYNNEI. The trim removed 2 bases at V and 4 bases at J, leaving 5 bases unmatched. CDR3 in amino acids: CASSERGQGAETQYF. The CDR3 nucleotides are TGTGCCAGCAGTGAAAGGGGACAGGGAGCAGAGACCCAGTACTTC.

The DNA for the CDR3 is TGTGCCATCAGTGAGAGCCTGAACACCGGGGAGCTGTTTTTT. The encoded protein is CAISESLNTGELFF. The chain combines TRBV10-3 with TRBJ2-2, with no clear D. Deletions cut 2 bases from V and 1 base from J, with 5 bases between. The germline V gene has CDR1 ENHRY and CDR2 SYGVKD. This CDR3 is built from 14 residues.

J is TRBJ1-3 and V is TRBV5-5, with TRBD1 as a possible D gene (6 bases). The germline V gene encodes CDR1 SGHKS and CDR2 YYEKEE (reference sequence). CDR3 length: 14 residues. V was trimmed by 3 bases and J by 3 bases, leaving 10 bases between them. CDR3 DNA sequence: TGTGCCAGCAGCTCACAGGGAAGTGGAAACACCATATATTTT. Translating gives CASSSQGSGNTIYF.

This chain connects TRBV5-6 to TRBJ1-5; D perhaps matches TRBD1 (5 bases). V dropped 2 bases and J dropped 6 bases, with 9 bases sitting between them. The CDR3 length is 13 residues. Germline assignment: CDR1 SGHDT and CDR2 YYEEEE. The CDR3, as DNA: TGTGCCAGCAGCTTTTACGGGGGTCAGCCCCAGCATTTT. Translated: CASSFYGGQPQHF. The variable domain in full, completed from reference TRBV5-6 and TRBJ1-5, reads DAGVTQSPTHLIKTRGQQVTLRCSPKSGHDTVSWYQQALGQGPQFIFQYYEEEERQRGNFPDRFSGHQFPNYSSELNVNALLLGDSALYLCASSFYGGQPQHFGDGTRLSIL.

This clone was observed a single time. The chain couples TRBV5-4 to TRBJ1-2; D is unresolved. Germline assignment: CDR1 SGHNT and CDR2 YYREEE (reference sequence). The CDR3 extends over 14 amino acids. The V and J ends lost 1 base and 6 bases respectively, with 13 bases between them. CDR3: CASSLKLGRNGYTF. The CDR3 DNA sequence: TGTGCCAGCAGCTTGAAGCTAGGGAGGAATGGCTACACCTTC.

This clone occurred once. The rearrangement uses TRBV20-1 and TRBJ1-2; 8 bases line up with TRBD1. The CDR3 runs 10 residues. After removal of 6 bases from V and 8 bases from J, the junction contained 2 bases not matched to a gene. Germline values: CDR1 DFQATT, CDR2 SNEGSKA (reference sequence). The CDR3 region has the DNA TGCAGTGCGGGGACAGGCGGCTACACCTTC. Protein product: CSAGTGGYTF.

This CDR3 reads CASSESLAGLQETQYF. The CDR3 DNA reads as TGTGCCAGCAGTGAATCCCTAGCGGGCCTCCAAGAGACCCAGTACTTC. The chain is built from TRBV25-1 and TRBJ2-5; 8 nucleotides agree with TRBD2. CDR1 MGHDK and CDR2 SYGVNS come from the germline V gene. J was trimmed by 1 base and V by 1 base; bases with no gene match: 5. The CDR3 extends over 16 amino acids.